This TCR beta chain stems from a study of blood T cell repertoires in COVID-19 (dated by TCRdb to 2020 to 2021). Regarding the complete study: Samples covering the acute and convalescent phases of COVID-19 were provided by collaborators in the United States, Italy and Spain. The prospective study material was composed of cDNA or gDNA derived from T cells, B-cell-depleted T cells, or PBMCs. The repertoires were released in a freely available public database meant as a resource for research on the immune response to SARS-CoV-2. HLA class I and class II types, where available, came from metadata supplied by the sample provider rather than from assay-based typing. The dataset comprised deeply sampled blood TCRbeta repertoires from subjects exposed to, actively infected with, or recovered from COVID-19. Samples came from the ongoing ImmuneRACE study (first 160 participants) plus 1,254 subjects from 6 global collaborators. Nearly every sample came with metadata listing a de-identified subject ID, COVID-19 status, age in years and sex. Paper-wide results and their limitations: The quantity of clinical and demographic metadata differed by source and by participant and was supplied without curation.

Each collaborating institution followed its own protocols to collect whole blood in K2EDTA tubes. For TCRbeta analysis, collaborators shipped samples in one of three forms: frozen whole blood, isolated PBMCs, or DNA extracted from either of those sample types. Points on this clone: The antigen it binds to is not known. Base qualities are not at hand, and no much larger clone is one base apart.

The germline ends are 8 bases apart after V is trimmed by 2 bases and J by 6 bases. Sequences MNHEY (CDR1) and SVGAGI (CDR2) are obtained from the germline V gene. From cysteine to phenylalanine, the CDR3 is 13 amino acids long. The sequence is cut down to CDR3 DNA, 39 bases in frame from base 1. The immunoSEQ Assay, a bias-controlled multiplex PCR, was used to amplify TCRbeta CDR3 regions from genomic DNA. The authors' analysis ran thus. The number of nucleated cells in each sample was estimated by amplification of reference gene primers within the assay. To quantify the absolute abundance of each unique TCRbeta CDR3 rearrangement, sequence reads were collapsed and filtered. For each sample, productive Simpson clonality was calculated as the square root of Simpson's diversity index over productive rearrangements. Sourced from immuneACCESS, this table was stored by TCRdb with only in-frame sequences that have V and J called. A share of the clones is absent; for the studies checked, an unresolved V gene accounts for under half, and the remainder has no known explanation. That table furnishes V, J and clone size, whereas the DNA furnished D and trimming. The sample yields under 60,000 clones; 80% to 95% were counted once. The ten largest clones add up to more than 5.5% of the sample.

Sample: peripheral blood. The receptor was isolated from a man in his fifties with active COVID-19. Here the chain combines TRBV6-5 and TRBJ1-5; possibly the D gene is TRBD1, per 5 matching bases. This receptor carries the CDR3 CASSYDQGQPQHF. The DNA reads as follows: TGTGCCAGCAGTTACGATCAGGGTCAGCCCCAGCATTTT.